The source of this T cell receptor beta chain is a study of shared T cell receptors in the human thymus (dated by TCRdb to the early 2020s). Study-wide context: The study examined how self-reactive, shared T-cell receptor alpha chains are generated in the human thymus.

Concerning this clone: This clone's antigen is unknown. Nothing much larger sits one base from this clone, and base qualities are not available.

CDR1 and CDR2, per the germline V gene (reference sequence), are PRHDT and FYEKMQ. The germline ends are 10 bases apart after V is trimmed by 5 bases and J by 6 bases. CDR3 length: 12 amino acids, cysteine to phenylalanine. Only the CDR3 part of the read is kept: 36 bases, read in frame from the first base. Library preparation used the immunoSEQ multiplex PCR assay. Drawn from immuneACCESS, this table holds only the in-frame rearrangements with V and J called that TCRdb kept. Clones are partly lost; checked studies trace under half to an unresolved V gene and leave the rest unexplained. Present in this sample are over 650,000 clones, around 87% of which were seen just once. 0.0094% of the sample comes from the top ten. This sample also belongs to another study, concerning human thymus T cells. The second study also describes: Immunologically healthy infants undergoing open corrective cardiac surgery for congenital heart defects in Finland were used as donors. Thymus tissue was collected as surgical resects that were removed during corrective cardiac surgery. Both the thymic and the peripheral blood repertoires appeared to show biased V and J gene segment usage. The related research found that thymic TCR repertoires overlapped highly between unrelated individuals. The study described the TCR alpha and beta repertoires in fewer than 10 infant thymus samples and a few matching peripheral blood samples. The infant donors were about 7 to 250 days old, and the cohort included over five males and two females. Thymocytes were mechanically released from the tissue and were stored as pellets of roughly 9-30 million cells at -70 degrees C. Genomic DNA was extracted from frozen cell pellets with a QIAsymphony instrument. The immunoSEQ multiplex PCR assay was used to amplify the TCRB and TCRAD loci from a standardized amount of quality-controlled genomic DNA. Amplicons spanned the V(D)J region at a length sufficient to cover the CDR3 and identify V and J genes. The commercial immunoSEQ service was used to sequence amplicons on an Illumina platform. Primer bias and sequencing errors were corrected as previously described, and TCRAD and TCRB were defined on the basis of the IMGT database. The repertoires were analysed using immunoSEQ Analyzer 3.0 and VDJTools for basic statistics, V/J segment usage, diversity estimates, rarefaction and pairwise overlap. Chao1, ChaoE, Efron-Thisted, Shannon and inverse Simpson indices were used to estimate diversity, which was also estimated on datasets down-sampled to the smallest sample. Repertoire overlap was determined by strict matching of CDR3 nucleotide sequence, V gene and J gene, and Jaccard-based multidimensional scaling clustering was applied. On average, thymus samples gave around 810,000 unique TCRB clonotypes, whereas blood samples gave 80,000 to 85,000.

Specimen: thymocytes. This TCR derives from a boy younger than two with a congenital heart defect. Donor details come from another sample of the same person, matched by shared clones. The V gene is TRBV13 and the J gene is TRBJ1-1; the D gene is unclear. The CDR3 corresponds to CASSPPEAEAFF. Read as DNA, the sequence is TGTGCCAGCAGCCCCCCTGAGGCTGAAGCTTTCTTT.